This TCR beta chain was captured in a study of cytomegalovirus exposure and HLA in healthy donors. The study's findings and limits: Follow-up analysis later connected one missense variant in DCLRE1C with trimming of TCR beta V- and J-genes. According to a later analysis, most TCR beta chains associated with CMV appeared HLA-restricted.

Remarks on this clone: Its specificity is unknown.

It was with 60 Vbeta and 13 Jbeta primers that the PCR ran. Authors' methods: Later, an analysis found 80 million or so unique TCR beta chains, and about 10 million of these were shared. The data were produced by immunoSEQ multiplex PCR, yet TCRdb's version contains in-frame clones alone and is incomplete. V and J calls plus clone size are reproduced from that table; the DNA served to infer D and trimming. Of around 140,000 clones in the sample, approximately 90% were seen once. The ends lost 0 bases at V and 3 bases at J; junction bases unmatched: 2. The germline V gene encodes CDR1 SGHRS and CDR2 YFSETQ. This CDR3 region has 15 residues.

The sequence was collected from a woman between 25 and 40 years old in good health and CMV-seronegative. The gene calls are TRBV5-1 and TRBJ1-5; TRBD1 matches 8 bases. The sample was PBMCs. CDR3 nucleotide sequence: TGCGCCAGCAGCTTGGGGGGACAGGTCAATCAGCCCCAGCATTTT. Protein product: CASSLGGQVNQPQHF. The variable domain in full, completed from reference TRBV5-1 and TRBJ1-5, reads KAGVTQTPRYLIKTRGQQVTLSCSPISGHRSVSWYQQTPGQGLQFLFEYFSETQRNKGNFPGRFSGRQFSNSRSEMNVSTLELGDSALYLCASSLGGQVNQPQHFGDGTRLSIL.